Reported below is one T cell receptor (beta chain). The data belong to a study of blood T cell repertoires in COVID-19. Study as a whole: The United States, Italy and Spain supplied acute and convalescent COVID-19 samples.

Authors' methods: Amplified reference gene primers provided the basis for estimating nucleated cell counts. The table came from immunoSEQ multiplex PCR; TCRdb's copy has only in-frame clones and leaves some out. V, J and clone size derive from that table, while D and trimming were established from the DNA sequence. Of some 78,000 clones in the sample, roughly 91% were seen once. The CDR3 has 15 amino acids. The germline V gene has CDR1 MNHNS and CDR2 SASEGT. V was clipped by 1 base and J by 2 bases; unmatched bases: 4. The rearrangement uses TRBV6-1 and TRBJ2-7; 8 bases match TRBD1. The source material was peripheral blood. The source is a woman aged 45 to 65 in a cohort sampled during active COVID-19. In DNA, the CDR3 is TGTGCCAGCAGTGAAGGGGACAGGCTTGCCTACGAGCAGTACTTC. Protein: CASSEGDRLAYEQYF.